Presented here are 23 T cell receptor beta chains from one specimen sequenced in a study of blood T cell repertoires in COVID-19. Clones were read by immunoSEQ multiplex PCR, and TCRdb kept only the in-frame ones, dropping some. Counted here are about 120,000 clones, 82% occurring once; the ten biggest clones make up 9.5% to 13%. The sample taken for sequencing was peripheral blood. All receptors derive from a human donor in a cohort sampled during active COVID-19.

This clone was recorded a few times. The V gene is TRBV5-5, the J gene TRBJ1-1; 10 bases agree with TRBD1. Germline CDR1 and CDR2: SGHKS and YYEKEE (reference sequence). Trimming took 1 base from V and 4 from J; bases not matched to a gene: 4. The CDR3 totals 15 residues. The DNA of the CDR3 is TGTGCCAGCAGCTTGTCCGGGACAGGGGTCACTGAAGCTTTCTTT. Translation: CASSLSGTGVTEAFF. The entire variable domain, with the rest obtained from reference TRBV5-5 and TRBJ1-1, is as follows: DAGVTQSPTHLIKTRGQQVTLRCSPISGHKSVSWYQQVLGQGPQFIFQYYEKEERGRGNFPDRFSARQFPNYSSELNVNALLLGDSALYLCASSLSGTGVTEAFFGQGTRLTVV.

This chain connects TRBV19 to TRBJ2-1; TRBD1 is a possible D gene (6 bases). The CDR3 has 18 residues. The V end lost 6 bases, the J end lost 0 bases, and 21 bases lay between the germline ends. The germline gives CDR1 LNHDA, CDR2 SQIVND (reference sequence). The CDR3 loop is CASRLTGSALSSYNEQFF. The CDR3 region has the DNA TGTGCCAGTAGGTTAACAGGGTCCGCTTTGAGCTCCTACAATGAGCAGTTCTTC.

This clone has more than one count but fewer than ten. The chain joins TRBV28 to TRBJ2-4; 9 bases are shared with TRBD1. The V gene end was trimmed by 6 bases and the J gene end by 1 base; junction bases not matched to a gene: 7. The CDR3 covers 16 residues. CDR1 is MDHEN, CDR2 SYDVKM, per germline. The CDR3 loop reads CASSPDRGPAKNIQYF. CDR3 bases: TGTGCCAGCAGCCCGGACAGGGGCCCCGCCAAAAACATTCAGTACTTC.

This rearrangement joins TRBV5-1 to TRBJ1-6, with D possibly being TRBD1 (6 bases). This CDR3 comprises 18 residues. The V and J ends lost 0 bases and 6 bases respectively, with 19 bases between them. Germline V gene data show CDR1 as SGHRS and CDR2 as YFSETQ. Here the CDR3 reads CASSLGPQGIQGNSPLHF. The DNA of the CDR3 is TGCGCCAGCAGCTTGGGCCCACAGGGAATCCAGGGTAATTCACCCCTCCACTTT.

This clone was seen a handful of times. The CDR3 spells CASSLGGEGDFHEQYF. CDR3 in DNA: TGTGCCAGCAGCTTAGGAGGCGAAGGGGACTTCCACGAGCAGTACTTC. The chain recombines TRBV11-2 with TRBJ2-7, with a possible D match to TRBD2 (6 bases). The CDR3 spans 16 residues. Trimming took off 1 base at V and 5 bases at J, with 18 bases between the two ends. Germline-derived CDR1 and CDR2 are SGHAT and FQNNGV.

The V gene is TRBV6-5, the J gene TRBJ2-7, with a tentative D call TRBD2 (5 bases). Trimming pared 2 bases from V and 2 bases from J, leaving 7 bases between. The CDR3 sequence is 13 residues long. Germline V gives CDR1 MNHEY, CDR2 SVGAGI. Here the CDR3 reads CASSYTGTYEQYF. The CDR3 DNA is TGTGCCAGCAGTTACACCGGGACCTACGAGCAGTACTTC.

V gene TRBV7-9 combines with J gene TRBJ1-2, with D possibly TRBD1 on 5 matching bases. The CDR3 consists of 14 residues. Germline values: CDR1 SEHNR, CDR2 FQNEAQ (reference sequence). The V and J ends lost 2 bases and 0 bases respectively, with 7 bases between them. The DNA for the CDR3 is TGTGCCAGCAGCTTAACAGGCGCTAACTATGGCTACACCTTC. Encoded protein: CASSLTGANYGYTF.

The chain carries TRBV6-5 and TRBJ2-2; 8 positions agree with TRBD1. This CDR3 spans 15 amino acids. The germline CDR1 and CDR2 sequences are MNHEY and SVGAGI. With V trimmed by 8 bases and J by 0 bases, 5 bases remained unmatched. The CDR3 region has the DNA TGTGCCAGCGGGGACAGGTCCGCGAACACCGGGGAGCTGTTTTTT. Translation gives CASGDRSANTGELFF.

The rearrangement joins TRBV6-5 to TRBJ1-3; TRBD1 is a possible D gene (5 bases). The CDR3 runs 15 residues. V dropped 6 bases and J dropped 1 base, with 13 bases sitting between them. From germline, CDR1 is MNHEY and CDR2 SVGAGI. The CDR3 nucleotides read TGTGCCAGCAGACTCCAGGGTGAATCTGGAAACACCATATATTTT. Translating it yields CASRLQGESGNTIYF.

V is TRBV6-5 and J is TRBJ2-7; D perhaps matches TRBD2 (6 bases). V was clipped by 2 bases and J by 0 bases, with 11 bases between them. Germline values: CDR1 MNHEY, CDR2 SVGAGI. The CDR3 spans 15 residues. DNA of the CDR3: TGTGCCAGCAGTTACGGGTCGGGAGACTCCTACGAGCAGTACTTC. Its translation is CASSYGSGDSYEQYF.

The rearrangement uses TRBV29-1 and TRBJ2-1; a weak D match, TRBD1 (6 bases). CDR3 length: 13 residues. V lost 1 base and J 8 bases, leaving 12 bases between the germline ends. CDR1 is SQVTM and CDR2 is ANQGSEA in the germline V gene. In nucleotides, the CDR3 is TGCAGCGTTGAAGTGGGAGCAGGGGATGAGCAGTTCTTC. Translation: CSVEVGAGDEQFF.

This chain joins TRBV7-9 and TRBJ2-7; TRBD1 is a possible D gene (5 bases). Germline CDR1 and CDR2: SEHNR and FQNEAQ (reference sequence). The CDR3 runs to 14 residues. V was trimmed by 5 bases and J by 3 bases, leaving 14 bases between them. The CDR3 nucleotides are TGTGCCAGCAGCCCGCCGCACGACAGCTACGAGCAGTACTTC. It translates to CASSPPHDSYEQYF.

CDR3 amino acids: CASMPQTGDDSPLHF. Here the CDR3 DNA reads TGTGCCAGTATGCCCCAGACAGGGGATGATTCACCCCTCCACTTT. V gene TRBV19 combines with J gene TRBJ1-6; 8 nucleotides agree with TRBD1. The CDR3 is made up of 15 amino acids. Losses at the gene ends were 7 bases for V and 8 bases for J; bases not matched to a gene: 10. Looked up from germline, CDR1 is LNHDA and CDR2 is SQIVND (reference sequence).

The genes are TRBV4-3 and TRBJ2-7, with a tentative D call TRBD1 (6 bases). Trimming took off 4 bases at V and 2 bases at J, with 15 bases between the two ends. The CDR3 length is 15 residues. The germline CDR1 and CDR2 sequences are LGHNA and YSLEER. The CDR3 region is CASSPDRFGAYEQYF. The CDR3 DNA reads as TGCGCCAGCAGCCCCGACAGGTTCGGGGCCTACGAGCAGTACTTC.

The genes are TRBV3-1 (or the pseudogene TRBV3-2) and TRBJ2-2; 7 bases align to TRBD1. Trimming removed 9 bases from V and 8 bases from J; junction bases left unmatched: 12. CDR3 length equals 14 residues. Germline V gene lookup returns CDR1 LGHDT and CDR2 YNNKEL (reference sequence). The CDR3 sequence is CASSEAWDRGELFF. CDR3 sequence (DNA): TGTGCCAGTAGTGAGGCCTGGGACAGAGGGGAGCTGTTTTTT.

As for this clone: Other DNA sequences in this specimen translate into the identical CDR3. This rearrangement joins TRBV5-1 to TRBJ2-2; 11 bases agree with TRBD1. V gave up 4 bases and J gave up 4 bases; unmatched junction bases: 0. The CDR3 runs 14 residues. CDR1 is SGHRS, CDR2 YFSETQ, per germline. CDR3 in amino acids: CASSGTGGTGELFF. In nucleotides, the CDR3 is TGCGCCAGCAGCGGGACAGGGGGCACCGGGGAGCTGTTTTTT.

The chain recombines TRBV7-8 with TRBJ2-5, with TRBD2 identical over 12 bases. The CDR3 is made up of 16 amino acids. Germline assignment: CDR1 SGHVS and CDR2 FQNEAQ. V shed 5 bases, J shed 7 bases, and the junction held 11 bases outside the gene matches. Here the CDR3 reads CASSAPSGGAGVTQYF. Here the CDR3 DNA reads TGTGCCAGCAGCGCCCCTAGCGGGGGGGCGGGAGTGACCCAGTACTTC.

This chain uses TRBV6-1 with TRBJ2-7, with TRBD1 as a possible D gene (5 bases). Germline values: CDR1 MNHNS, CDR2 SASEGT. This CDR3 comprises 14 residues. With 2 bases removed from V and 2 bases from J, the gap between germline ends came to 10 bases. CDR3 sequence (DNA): TGTGCCAGCAGTGAATTGACAGTAGCCTACGAGCAGTACTTC. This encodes CASSELTVAYEQYF.

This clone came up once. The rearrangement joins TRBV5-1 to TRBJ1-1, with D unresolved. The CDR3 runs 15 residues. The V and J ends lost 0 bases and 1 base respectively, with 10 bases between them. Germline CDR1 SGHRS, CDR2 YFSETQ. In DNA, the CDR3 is TGCGCCAGCAGCTTGGGCGTAGATCCGAACACTGAAGCTTTCTTT. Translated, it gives CASSLGVDPNTEAFF.

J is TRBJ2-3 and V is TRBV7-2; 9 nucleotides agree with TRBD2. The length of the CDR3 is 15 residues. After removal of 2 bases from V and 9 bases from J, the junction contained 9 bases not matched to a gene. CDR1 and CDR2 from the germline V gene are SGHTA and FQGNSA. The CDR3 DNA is TGTGCCAGCAGCTTATGGGCTAGCGGGGTCGTAACGCAGTATTTT. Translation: CASSLWASGVVTQYF. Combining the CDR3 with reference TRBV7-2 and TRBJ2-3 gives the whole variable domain GAGVSQSPSNKVTEKGKDVELRCDPISGHTALYWYRQSLGQGLEFLIYFQGNSAPDKSGLPSDRFSAERTGGSVSTLTIQRTQQEDSAVYLCASSLWASGVVTQYFGPGTRLTVL.

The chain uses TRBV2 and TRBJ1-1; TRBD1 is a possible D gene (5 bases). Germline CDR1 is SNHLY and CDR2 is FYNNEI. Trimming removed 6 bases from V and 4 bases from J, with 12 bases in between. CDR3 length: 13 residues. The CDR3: CASSYSGATEAFF. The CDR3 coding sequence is TGTGCCAGCAGCTACAGTGGGGCCACTGAAGCTTTCTTT.

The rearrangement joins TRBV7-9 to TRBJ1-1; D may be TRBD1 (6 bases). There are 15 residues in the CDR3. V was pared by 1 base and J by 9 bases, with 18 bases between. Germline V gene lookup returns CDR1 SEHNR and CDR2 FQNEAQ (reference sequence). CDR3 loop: CASSLELPIRGKAFF. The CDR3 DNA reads TGTGCCAGCAGCTTAGAATTACCTATCAGGGGCAAAGCTTTCTTT.

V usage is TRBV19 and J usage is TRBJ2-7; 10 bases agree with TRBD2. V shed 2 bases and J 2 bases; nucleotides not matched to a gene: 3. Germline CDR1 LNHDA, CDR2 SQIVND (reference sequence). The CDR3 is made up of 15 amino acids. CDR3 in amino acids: CASSILAGATYEQYF. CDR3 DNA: TGTGCCAGTAGTATACTAGCGGGGGCGACCTACGAGCAGTACTTC.